The rows below give T cell receptor beta chains drawn from one sample of a study of blood T cell repertoires in COVID-19. The assay was immunoSEQ multiplex PCR, and TCRdb's table has in-frame clones only and misses some. The sample lists more than 40,000 clones, less than 85% occurring once. Sequencing was carried out using peripheral blood. The receptors originated from a man between 45 and 60 years old with active COVID-19. Each CDR3 is given with its conserved first and last residue. The D gene is left open where the match is weak. For some rows the clone size is stated as once, few or many, or as a class when expanded; others skip it.

-	TRBV3-1/TRBV3-2	-	TRBJ1-2	TGTGCCAGCAGCCAATTAAGGGGAGGCGATGGCTACACCTTC	CASSQLRGGDGYTF
-	TRBV9	-	TRBJ2-7	TGTGCCAGCAGTTGGGAGAGGGACATCTACGAGCAGTACTTC	CASSWERDIYEQYF
-	TRBV5-4	-	TRBJ2-5	TGTGCCAGCAGCTTGGGCGCACAGGGCCCCCAAGAGACCCAGTACTTC	CASSLGAQGPQETQYF
TRBD1	TRBV5-4	-	TRBJ1-5	TGTGCCAGCAGCTTGGCTCCGGGACAGGTCAATCAGCCCCAGCATTTT	CASSLAPGQVNQPQHF
TRBD1	TRBV7-2	-	TRBJ2-1	TGTGCCAGCAGACTGACAGGGAGCTCCTACAATGAGCAGTTCTTC	CASRLTGSSYNEQFF
-	TRBV11-3	-	TRBJ1-1	TGTGCCAGCAGCCCTAAAATCGGTTTGAACACTGAAGCTTTCTTT	CASSPKIGLNTEAFF
-	TRBV6-5	-	TRBJ1-2	TGTGCCAGCAGTTACCAAACAAACTATGGCTACACCTTC	CASSYQTNYGYTF
TRBD1	TRBV14	-	TRBJ2-2	TGTGCCAGCAGCCGTAGACAGGGGGACACCGGGGAGCTGTTTTTT	CASSRRQGDTGELFF
-	TRBV4-1	few	TRBJ1-6	TGCGCCAGCAGCCAAGTCGATATGGGACTATATAATTCACCCCTCCACTTT	CASSQVDMGLYNSPLHF
TRBD2	TRBV6-5	-	TRBJ2-5	TGTGCCAGCAGAAGGACTAGCGGGGGGGGAGAGACCCAGTACTTC	CASRRTSGGGETQYF
-	TRBV9	-	TRBJ2-5	TGTGCCAGCAGCGTAGACCCTATTCAAGAGACCCAGTACTTC	CASSVDPIQETQYF
-	TRBV9	few	TRBJ2-7	TGTGCCAGCAGCGTAGTTAGTTGGGGCGGCGAGCAGTACTTC	CASSVVSWGGEQYF
TRBD1	TRBV6-5	once	TRBJ1-2	TGTGCCAGCAGGAGGACAGGAACCCTCGGGGGCTACACCTTC	CASRRTGTLGGYTF
TRBD1	TRBV4-2	few	TRBJ1-6	TGTGCCAGCAGCCAAGACTGGCAGGGGGGTTCACCCCTCCACTTT	CASSQDWQGGSPLHF
-	TRBV7-6	few	TRBJ2-3	TGTGCCAGCAGCTCGACGGGGAGCACAGATACGCAGTATTTT	CASSSTGSTDTQYF
-	TRBV7-9	-	TRBJ1-5	TGTGCCAGCAGCCGTTTGGACAGCAATAGCAATCAGCCCCAGCATTTT	CASSRLDSNSNQPQHF
TRBD1	TRBV2	-	TRBJ1-4	TGTGCCAGCAGTGATAGGGGGCTGGCTAATGAAAAACTGTTTTTT	CASSDRGLANEKLFF
-	TRBV28	-	TRBJ1-5	TGTGCCAGCCTCGAGAGGGGGATTGGCAATCAGCCCCAGCATTTT	CASLERGIGNQPQHF
TRBD1	TRBV4-2	once	TRBJ1-3	TGTGCCAGCAGCCGGACGGGACAGGGAATGGGCTCTGGAAACACCATATATTTT	CASSRTGQGMGSGNTIYF
TRBD2	TRBV5-1	once	TRBJ2-1	TGCGCCAGCAGTTTGCGACTAGCGGTTTACAATGAGCAGTTCTTC	CASSLRLAVYNEQFF
TRBD1	TRBV18	-	TRBJ1-5	TGTGCCAGCTCCCGGGGACAGGCTTCTTCTTATAGCAATCAGCCCCAGCATTTT	CASSRGQASSYSNQPQHF
-	TRBV27	-	TRBJ2-7	TGTGCCAGCGCACGGTCCGGCTACGAGCAGTACTTC	CASARSGYEQYF
TRBD2	TRBV5-8	-	TRBJ2-2	TGTGCCAGCAGCTTTTCCGGACTAGCGGGGATTACCGGGGAGCTGTTTTTT	CASSFSGLAGITGELFF
TRBD1	TRBV18	-	TRBJ2-7	TGTGCCAGCTCACCACTGCGGACAGGAATTGACGAGCAGTACTTC	CASSPLRTGIDEQYF
-	TRBV11-3	-	TRBJ2-1	TGTGTTCCCGAGCCTGATGAGCAGTTCTTC	CVPEPDEQFF
-	TRBV5-1	once	TRBJ2-5	TGCGCCAGCAGCTTGGATCAGGGGCTCGGGGAGACCCAGTACTTC	CASSLDQGLGETQYF
TRBD1	TRBV29-1	-	TRBJ1-3	TGCAGCGTTGGGTTCGGGACAGGGGGAAACACCATATATTTT	CSVGFGTGGNTIYF